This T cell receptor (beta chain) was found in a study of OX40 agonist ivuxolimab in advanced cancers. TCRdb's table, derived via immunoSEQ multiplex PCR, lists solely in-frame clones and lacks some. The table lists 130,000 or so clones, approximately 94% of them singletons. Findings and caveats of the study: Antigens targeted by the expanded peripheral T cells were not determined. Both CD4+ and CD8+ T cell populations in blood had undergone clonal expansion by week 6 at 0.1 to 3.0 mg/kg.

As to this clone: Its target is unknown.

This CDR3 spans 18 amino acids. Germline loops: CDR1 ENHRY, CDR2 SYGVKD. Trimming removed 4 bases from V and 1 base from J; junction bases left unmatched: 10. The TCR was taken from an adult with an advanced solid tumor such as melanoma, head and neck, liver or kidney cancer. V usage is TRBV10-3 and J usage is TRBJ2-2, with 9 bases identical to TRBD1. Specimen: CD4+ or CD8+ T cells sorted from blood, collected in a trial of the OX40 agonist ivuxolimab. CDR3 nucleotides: TGTGCCATCAGTGTAGGTAATCCGGGACAGGGGAACACCGGGGAGCTGTTTTTT. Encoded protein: CAISVGNPGQGNTGELFF.